This T cell receptor beta chain stems from a study of T cell changes during pregnancy in multiple sclerosis. Trimming stripped 0 bases from V and 4 bases from J, with 10 bases between. Germline V gives CDR1 SGHRS, CDR2 YFSETQ. The CDR3 covers 14 residues. Data came from immunoSEQ multiplex PCR; TCRdb stores just in-frame clones and leaves some out. Seen here are 45,000 to 55,000 clones, 85% to 95% observed once, and the top ten hold less than 2.5%. V and J are TRBV5-1 and TRBJ1-2, with D uncertain. The material sequenced was peripheral blood, taken in the third trimester of pregnancy. This clonotype was sampled from a female donor with multiple sclerosis, enrolled in a pregnancy study. CDR3 in DNA: TGCGCCAGCAGCTTGGTTCAGGCCTCCTATGGCTACACCTTC. Encoded protein: CASSLVQASYGYTF.